Following are 26 T cell receptor beta chains from one sample sequenced in a study of blood T cell repertoires in COVID-19. Libraries were prepared by immunoSEQ multiplex PCR; TCRdb keeps only in-frame clonotypes and omits some of them. The sample has roughly 280,000 clones, around nine tenths seen once; the top ten hold under 2.5%. What was sequenced was peripheral blood. These receptors were taken from a man aged 45-65 years with acute or convalescent COVID-19.

The rearrangement joins TRBV27 to TRBJ2-7, with no clear D. This CDR3 region has 13 residues. The V end lost 4 bases, the J end lost 4 bases, and 11 bases lay between the germline ends. CDR1 is MNHEY and CDR2 is SMNVEV in the germline V gene (reference sequence). CDR3 residues: CASSSVDGYEQYF. CDR3 nucleotide sequence: TGTGCCAGCAGTTCGGTTGACGGGTACGAGCAGTACTTC.

The rearrangement uses TRBV27 and TRBJ1-1, with D tentatively TRBD1 (5 bases). The CDR3 has 16 amino acids. The V end was cut by 6 bases, the J end by 3 bases, with 20 bases between. Germline CDR1 reads MNHEY; CDR2 reads SMNVEV (reference sequence). The CDR3 spells CASRPTFGAVHTEAFF. For the CDR3, the DNA is TGTGCCAGCAGGCCCACCTTTGGGGCTGTCCACACTGAAGCTTTCTTT.

The V and J genes are TRBV7-6 and TRBJ1-1; D remains ambiguous. Germline-derived CDR1 and CDR2 are SGHVS and FNYEAQ. The germline V and J ends were trimmed by 0 bases and 6 bases, with 11 bases remaining between them. This CDR3 has 14 amino acids. Written as DNA, the CDR3 is TGTGCCAGCAGCTTAGCGCACGGTCGGTCTGAAGCTTTCTTT. Amino acid sequence: CASSLAHGRSEAFF.

Details on this clone: At the DNA level, this CDR3 is encoded by other sequences in the same sample as well. The V call is TRBV18, the J call TRBJ2-7; D remains ambiguous. The ends were cut back, 3 bases at V and 5 bases at J, with 14 bases in the middle. CDR1 is KGHSH, CDR2 LQKENI, per germline. The CDR3 extends over 14 amino acids. Here the CDR3 DNA reads TGTGCCAGCTCACCGTCGCCCAGAGGCAACGAGCAGTACTTC. It specifies CASSPSPRGNEQYF.

The chain joins TRBV9 to TRBJ2-3; D gene ambiguous. The CDR3 consists of 15 residues. V was pared by 3 bases and J by 2 bases, with 13 bases between. CDR1 SGDLS and CDR2 YYNGEE come from the germline V gene. The CDR3 is CASSAQAPHTDTQYF. The CDR3 DNA follows: TGTGCCAGCAGCGCTCAGGCGCCGCACACAGATACGCAGTATTTT.

This clone was picked up a small number of times. J is TRBJ1-5 and V is TRBV10-3; D is unresolved. The CDR3 contains 15 residues. V lost 0 bases and J 5 bases, leaving 11 bases between the germline ends. Per germline, CDR1 ENHRY and CDR2 SYGVKD. CDR3 residues: CAISESTGGDQPQHF. Written as DNA, the CDR3 is TGTGCCATCAGTGAGTCGACGGGCGGGGATCAGCCCCAGCATTTT.

The CDR3 sequence: CASSYSGVDGNTIYF. In nucleotides, the CDR3 is TGTGCCAGCAGTTACTCAGGGGTAGATGGAAACACCATATATTTT. The rearrangement uses TRBV6-5 and TRBJ1-3; weak D call: TRBD1 (5 bases). Germline V gene sequence: CDR1 MNHEY, CDR2 SVGAGI. The CDR3 is made up of 15 amino acids. Trimming stripped 0 bases from V and 3 bases from J, with 9 bases between.

This clone has a handful of counts. The rearrangement uses TRBV19 and TRBJ2-4; 9 nucleotides line up with TRBD1. The CDR3 covers 17 residues. Germline-derived CDR1 and CDR2 are LNHDA and SQIVND (reference sequence). After removal of 3 bases from V and 0 bases from J, the junction contained 6 bases not matched to a gene. Here the CDR3 DNA reads TGTGCCAGTAGTATGGGACAGGGACGGGTAGCCAAAAACATTCAGTACTTC. Its translation: CASSMGQGRVAKNIQYF.

This chain links TRBV7-9 with TRBJ1-1; D is unresolved. The CDR3 totals 13 residues. CDR1 is SEHNR and CDR2 is FQNEAQ in the germline V gene (reference sequence). Deletions cut 1 base from V and 10 bases from J, with 13 bases between. CDR3: CASSLGFGEVAFF. CDR3 nucleotides: TGTGCCAGCAGCTTAGGATTTGGCGAGGTAGCTTTCTTT.

The chain combines TRBV30 with TRBJ1-1; D gene ambiguous. The length of the CDR3 is 14 residues. Trimming left V 1 base short and J 0 bases short, with 9 bases between. Germline V gives CDR1 GTSNPN, CDR2 SVGIG (reference sequence). The CDR3 DNA sequence: TGTGCCTGGAGTGCGAACCTATTGAACACTGAAGCTTTCTTT. It is translated as CAWSANLLNTEAFF.

The chain is built from TRBV10-1 and TRBJ2-5, with D hard to call. Germline CDR1 and CDR2: WNHNN and SYGVQD (reference sequence). The length of the CDR3 is 14 residues. Trimming removed 2 bases from V and 2 bases from J, with 9 bases in between. CDR3 residues: CASSEAGVQETQYF. The DNA for the CDR3 is TGCGCCAGCAGTGAGGCAGGTGTGCAAGAGACCCAGTACTTC.

This sequence joins TRBV7-8 and TRBJ2-7; 8 bases align to TRBD2. There are 15 residues in the CDR3. Germline V gene lookup returns CDR1 SGHVS and CDR2 FQNEAQ. V shed 3 bases and J 0 bases; nucleotides not matched to a gene: 4. Written as DNA, the CDR3 is TGTGCCAGCAGCTTCATCGGGGGGGCCTCCTACGAGCAGTACTTC. Its translation: CASSFIGGASYEQYF.

The chain carries TRBV15 and TRBJ1-2; 10 nucleotides agree with TRBD1. There are 18 residues in the CDR3. V shed 0 bases, J shed 4 bases, and the junction held 11 bases outside the gene matches. Germline loops: CDR1 LNHNV, CDR2 YYDKDF (reference sequence). The CDR3 nucleotides are TGTGCCACCAGCAGAGAAGGGGGACAGGGGAGGGGATCCTATGGCTACACCTTC. Its translation is CATSREGGQGRGSYGYTF.

The rearrangement joins TRBV6-5 to TRBJ2-7; tentative D call: TRBD1 (6 bases). This CDR3 region has 14 residues. The V gene lost 7 bases and the J gene lost 6 bases, with 19 bases spanning the gap. CDR1 MNHEY and CDR2 SVGAGI come from the germline V gene. CDR3 sequence (DNA): TGTGCCAGCACCCTAGCCTCGGACAGAAGCGAGCAGTACTTC. Its protein product is CASTLASDRSEQYF.

This chain uses TRBV4-2 with TRBJ1-5; possibly TRBD1 for D (6 bases). Germline CDR1 reads LGHNA; CDR2 reads YNFKEQ. There are 16 residues in the CDR3. Trimming removed 2 bases from V and 1 base from J, with 12 bases in between. The CDR3 region is CASSQRGGDSNQPQHF. The CDR3 DNA is TGTGCCAGCAGCCAAAGGGGGGGGGACAGCAATCAGCCCCAGCATTTT.

V usage is TRBV2 and J usage is TRBJ2-1, with a weak D call TRBD1 (5 bases). The V gene's germline CDR1 is SNHLY and CDR2 FYNNEI. There are 15 residues in the CDR3. The V end was cut by 6 bases, the J end by 1 base, with 13 bases between. The CDR3 DNA follows: TGTGCCAGCAGGGCTAGGGGCCGGTCCTACAATGAGCAGTTCTTC. This gives the protein CASRARGRSYNEQFF.

This clone was seen more than once but under ten times. The rearrangement links TRBV5-1 to TRBJ2-1, with 15 positions matching TRBD2. CDR1 is SGHRS, CDR2 YFSETQ, per germline. V lost 4 bases and J lost 0; bases outside the gene matches: 8. The CDR3 is 19 amino acids. The CDR3 spells CASSAWGLAGGSSYNEQFF. DNA of the CDR3: TGCGCCAGCAGCGCATGGGGACTAGCGGGGGGCTCCTCCTACAATGAGCAGTTCTTC.

The V and J genes are TRBV5-1 and TRBJ2-2, with 9 bases lining up with TRBD2. CDR3 length equals 16 residues. The germline V gene has CDR1 SGHRS and CDR2 YFSETQ. V lost 4 bases and J lost 3; bases outside the gene matches: 7. CDR3 DNA: TGCGCCAGCAGCCTGATAGCGGGGGACGACACCGGGGAGCTGTTTTTT. Translating gives CASSLIAGDDTGELFF.

This chain uses TRBV5-1 with TRBJ2-1, with 10 bases aligning to TRBD2. The CDR3 is 15 residues long. V was clipped by 4 bases and J by 3 bases; unmatched bases: 4. Germline V gene lookup returns CDR1 SGHRS and CDR2 YFSETQ. The chain's CDR3 is CASSLLAGDYNEQFF. CDR3 sequence (DNA): TGCGCCAGCAGCCTGCTAGCGGGGGACTACAATGAGCAGTTCTTC.

The rearrangement links TRBV19 to TRBJ1-2; TRBD1 is a possible D gene (6 bases). The CDR3 spans 13 residues. The V and J ends lost 3 bases and 8 bases respectively, with 13 bases between them. Germline V gene data show CDR1 as LNHDA and CDR2 as SQIVND (reference sequence). CDR3 DNA: TGTGCCAGTAGTATCAGGGGAGCGAGGGGCTACACCTTC. Translated, it gives CASSIRGARGYTF.

This clone was seen many times. This chain uses TRBV19 with TRBJ1-1, with TRBD1 identical over 12 bases. The trim removed 8 bases at V and 5 bases at J, leaving 12 bases unmatched. Germline lookup yields CDR1 LNHDA and CDR2 SQIVND (reference sequence). This CDR3 spans 16 amino acids. The CDR3 nucleotides are TGTGCCAGTGCGATTTGGGGACAGGGGGCTAATACTGAAGCTTTCTTT. Translated: CASAIWGQGANTEAFF.

This rearrangement joins TRBV15 to TRBJ2-7; TRBD1 matches 8 bases. V lost 5 bases, J lost 2 bases, and 5 bases stayed unmatched. Per germline, CDR1 LNHNV and CDR2 YYDKDF (reference sequence). This CDR3 contains 14 residues. CDR3 in amino acids: CATSVDRGPYEQYF. The CDR3 DNA is TGTGCCACCAGCGTAGACAGGGGTCCCTACGAGCAGTACTTC.

The rearrangement uses TRBV7-6 and TRBJ2-3; possible D gene TRBD2, 6 bases. V gave up 4 bases and J gave up 3 bases, with 11 bases separating them. This CDR3 has 14 residues. CDR1 and CDR2 from the germline V gene are SGHVS and FNYEAQ. CDR3 sequence: CASSSPSVTDTQYF. CDR3 sequence (DNA): TGTGCCAGCAGCTCCCCTAGCGTTACAGATACGCAGTATTTT.

The chain employs TRBV21-1 and TRBJ1-5; TRBD1 is the table's D call, not checked against the DNA. TRBV21-1 is a pseudogene segment. This CDR3 is built from 14 residues. As DNA, the CDR3 is TGTGCCAGCAGCCCTAGACAGGGGGAACAGCCCCAGCATTTT. Protein product: CASSPRQGEQPQHF.

The chain is built from TRBV27 and TRBJ1-6; D gene unclear. Germline loops: CDR1 MNHEY, CDR2 SMNVEV (reference sequence). The CDR3 length is 18 residues. The V and J ends lost 3 bases and 4 bases respectively, with 19 bases between them. The chain's CDR3 is CASSFLVPRQLYNSPLHF. CDR3 coding DNA: TGTGCCAGCAGTTTCTTGGTCCCGCGCCAATTGTATAATTCACCCCTCCACTTT.

The CDR3 nucleotides are TGCGCCAGTTCAGGGGCTGGGGCCAACGTCCTGACTTTC. This sequence encodes CASSGAGANVLTF. This sequence joins TRBV4-1 and TRBJ2-6; a possible D gene is TRBD1 (6 bases). The germline CDR1 and CDR2 sequences are MGHRA and YSYEKL. The CDR3 has 13 residues. V lost 9 bases and J 2 bases, leaving 8 bases between the germline ends.